The next 6 T cell receptor beta chains were all read from a single sample in a study of T cells after yellow fever vaccination. MiXCR, applied by TCRdb to the 5' RACE reads, yields one record per CDR3 protein. This table has around 600,000 distinct CDR3 sequences, over 9% appearing once. The material was PBMCs, obtained on the day of the yellow fever booster vaccination. The receptors derive from a man aged 30-40 years who received the YFV17D yellow fever vaccine.

This clonotype was counted between two and nine times. The rearrangement uses TRBV2 and TRBJ2-3, with D tentatively TRBD1 (5 bases). There are 15 residues in the CDR3. Trimming left V 6 bases short and J 2 bases short, with 15 bases between. CDR1 and CDR2 (germline): SNHLY, FYNNEI. CDR3: CASRLGRASTDTQYF. Here the CDR3 DNA reads TGTGCCAGCAGGCTCGGCAGGGCCTCCACAGATACGCAGTATTTT.

This clonotype has just a few counts. The rearrangement joins TRBV7-2 to TRBJ2-1, with 8 positions matching TRBD2. CDR1 SGHTA and CDR2 FQGNSA come from the germline V gene. The CDR3 length is 14 residues. The J segment lost 11 bases and the V segment lost 1 base, leaving 7 bases of the junction unmatched. The CDR3 spells CASSLELAAQKQFF. The CDR3, as DNA: TGTGCCAGCAGCTTAGAACTAGCGGCCCAGAAGCAGTTCTTC.

This clonotype has a handful of counts. The chain has TRBV20-1 and TRBJ1-1; a possible D gene is TRBD1 (5 bases). This CDR3 region has 13 residues. Germline V gene sequence: CDR1 DFQATT, CDR2 SNEGSKA (reference sequence). Trimming took off 0 bases at V and 4 bases at J, with 9 bases between the two ends. CDR3 sequence (DNA): TGCAGTGCTAGAGATCGGCAGGGCACTGAAGCTTTCTTT. Translation: CSARDRQGTEAFF.

The V gene is TRBV12-3 or TRBV12-4, the J gene TRBJ2-5; D gene ambiguous. The CDR3 sequence is 16 residues long. The V gene lost 1 base and the J gene lost 4 bases, with 16 bases spanning the gap. The DNA of the CDR3 is TGTGCCAGCAGTTTAGGGGCAGGTCATAAGGGAGAGACCCAGTACTTC. Amino acid sequence: CASSLGAGHKGETQYF.

This clonotype was seen a handful of times. This chain links TRBV14 with TRBJ2-3; no firm D call. Germline assignment: CDR1 SGHDN and CDR2 FVKESK. With 4 bases removed from V and 0 bases from J, the gap between germline ends came to 17 bases. CDR3 length: 17 residues. CDR3 amino acids: CASSRTLVSPSTDTQYF. CDR3 bases: TGTGCCAGCAGCCGAACGCTAGTAAGCCCCAGCACAGATACGCAGTATTTT.

The chain is built from TRBV6-1 and TRBJ2-2, with 9 bases lining up with TRBD1. Germline V gene sequence: CDR1 MNHNS, CDR2 SASEGT. The CDR3 runs 16 residues. The trim removed 4 bases at V and 6 bases at J, leaving 9 bases unmatched. CDR3 sequence (DNA): TGTGCCAGCAGTGGACAGGGGGTCGGGGGACCCGGGGAGCTGTTTTTT. Translating it yields CASSGQGVGGPGELFF.